The TCR beta chain under discussion was sequenced for a study of T-cell reconstitution after alpha-beta-depleted transplantation in children. Study findings and constraints: As was reported, about two months after transplant, alpha-beta T cells came from several hundred expanded graft clones.

This clonotype came up many times. Its antigen is not identified. It was with unique molecular identifiers that the TCRbeta library was prepared. MiXCR, run by TCRdb on the PCR reads, gives a single entry per CDR3 protein. The table shows 700,000 to 850,000 distinct CDR3 sequences, with roughly 15% occurring only once. This CDR3 contains 11 residues. J gave up 7 bases and V 6 bases, and 3 bases lay outside the gene matches. The germline gives CDR1 DFQATT, CDR2 SNEGSKA (reference sequence). This material consisted of PBMCs, mostly from graft donor cells, taken 360 days after TCRalphabeta/CD19-depleted stem cell transplant. This chain connects TRBV20-1 to TRBJ1-5; 7 bases fit TRBD1. The receptor was derived from a male patient younger than 18 who had a stem cell transplant for acute lymphoblastic leukemia, so the T cells may come from the graft donor. CDR3 region: CSAKTGQPQHF. CDR3 DNA sequence: TGCAGTGCAAAGACAGGGCAGCCCCAGCATTTT.